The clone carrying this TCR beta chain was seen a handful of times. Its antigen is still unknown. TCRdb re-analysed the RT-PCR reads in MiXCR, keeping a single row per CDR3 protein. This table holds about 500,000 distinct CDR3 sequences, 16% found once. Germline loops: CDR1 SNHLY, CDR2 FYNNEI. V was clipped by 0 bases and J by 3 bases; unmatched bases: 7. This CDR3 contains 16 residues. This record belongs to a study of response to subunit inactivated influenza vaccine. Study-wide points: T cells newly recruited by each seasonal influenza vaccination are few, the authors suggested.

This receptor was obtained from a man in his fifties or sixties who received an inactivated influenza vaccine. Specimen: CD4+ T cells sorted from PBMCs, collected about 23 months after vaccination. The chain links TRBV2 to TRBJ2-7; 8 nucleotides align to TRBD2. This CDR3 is CASSEARVAGSYEQYF. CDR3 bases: TGTGCCAGCAGTGAAGCACGGGTAGCGGGGAGCTACGAGCAGTACTTC.